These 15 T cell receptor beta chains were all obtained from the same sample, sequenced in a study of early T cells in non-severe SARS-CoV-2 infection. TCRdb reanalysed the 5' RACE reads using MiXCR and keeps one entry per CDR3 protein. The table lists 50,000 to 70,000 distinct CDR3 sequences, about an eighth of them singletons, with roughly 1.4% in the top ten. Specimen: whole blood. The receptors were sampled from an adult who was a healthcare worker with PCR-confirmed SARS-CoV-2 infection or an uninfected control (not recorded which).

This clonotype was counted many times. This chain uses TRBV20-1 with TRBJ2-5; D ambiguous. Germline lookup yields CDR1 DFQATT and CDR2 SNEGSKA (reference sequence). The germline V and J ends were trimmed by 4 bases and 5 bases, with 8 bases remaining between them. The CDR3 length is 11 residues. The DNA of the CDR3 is TGCAGTGCTAATTTTGGGGAGACCCAGTACTTC. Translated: CSANFGETQYF.

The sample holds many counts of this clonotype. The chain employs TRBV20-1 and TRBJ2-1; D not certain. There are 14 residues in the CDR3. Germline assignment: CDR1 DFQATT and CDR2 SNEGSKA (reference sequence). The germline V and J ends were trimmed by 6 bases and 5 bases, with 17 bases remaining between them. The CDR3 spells CSAPSQISDNEQFF. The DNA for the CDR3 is TGCAGTGCCCCCAGTCAGATAAGCGACAATGAGCAGTTCTTC.

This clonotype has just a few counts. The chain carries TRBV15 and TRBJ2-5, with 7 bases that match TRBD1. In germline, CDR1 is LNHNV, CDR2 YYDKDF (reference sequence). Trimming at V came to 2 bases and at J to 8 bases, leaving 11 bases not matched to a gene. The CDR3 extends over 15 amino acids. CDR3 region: CATSRPGQQVDTQYF. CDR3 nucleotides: TGTGCCACCAGCAGACCGGGACAGCAAGTGGATACCCAGTACTTC.

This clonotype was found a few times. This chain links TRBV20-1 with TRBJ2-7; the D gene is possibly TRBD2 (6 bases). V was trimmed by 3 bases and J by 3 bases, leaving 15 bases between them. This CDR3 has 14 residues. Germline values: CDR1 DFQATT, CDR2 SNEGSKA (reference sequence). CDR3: CSASPGDSFYEQYF. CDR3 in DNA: TGCAGTGCTAGTCCGGGGGACTCCTTCTACGAGCAGTACTTC.

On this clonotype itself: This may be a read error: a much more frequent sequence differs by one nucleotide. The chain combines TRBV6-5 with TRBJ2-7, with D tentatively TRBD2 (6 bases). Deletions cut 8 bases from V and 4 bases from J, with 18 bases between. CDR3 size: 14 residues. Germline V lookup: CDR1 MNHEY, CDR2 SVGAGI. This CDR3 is CASGHPGVPYEQYF. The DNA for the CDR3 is TGTGCCAGCGGCCACCCGGGGGTCCCTTACGAGCAGTACTTC.

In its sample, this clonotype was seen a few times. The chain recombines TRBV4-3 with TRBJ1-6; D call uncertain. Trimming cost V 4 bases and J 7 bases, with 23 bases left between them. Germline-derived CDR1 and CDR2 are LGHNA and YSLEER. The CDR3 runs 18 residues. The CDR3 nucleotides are TGCGCCAGCAGCCTAAACATGCCGGCCCCCCGCGGGAATTCACCCCTCCACTTT. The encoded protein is CASSLNMPAPRGNSPLHF.

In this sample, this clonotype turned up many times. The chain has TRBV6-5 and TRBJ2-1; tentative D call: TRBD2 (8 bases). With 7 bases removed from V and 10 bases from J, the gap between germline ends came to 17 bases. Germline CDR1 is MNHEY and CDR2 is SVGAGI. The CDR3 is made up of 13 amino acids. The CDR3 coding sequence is TGTGCCAGCAAACCGGGAGGGACAGCCGAGCAGTTCTTC. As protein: CASKPGGTAEQFF.

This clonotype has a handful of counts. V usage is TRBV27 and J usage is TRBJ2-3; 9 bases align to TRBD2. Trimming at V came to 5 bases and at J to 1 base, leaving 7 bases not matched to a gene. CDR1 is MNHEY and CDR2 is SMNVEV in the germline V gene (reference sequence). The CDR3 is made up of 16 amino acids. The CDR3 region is CASSGHSGGRTDTQYF. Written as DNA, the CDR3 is TGTGCCAGCAGTGGACATAGCGGGGGACGCACAGATACGCAGTATTTT.

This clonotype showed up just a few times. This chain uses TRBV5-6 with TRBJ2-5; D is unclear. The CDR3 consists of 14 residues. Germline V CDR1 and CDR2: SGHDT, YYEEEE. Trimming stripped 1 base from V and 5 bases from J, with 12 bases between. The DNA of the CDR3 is TGTGCCAGCAGCTTGCCAGGCCGGCTGGAGACCCAGTACTTC. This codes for CASSLPGRLETQYF.

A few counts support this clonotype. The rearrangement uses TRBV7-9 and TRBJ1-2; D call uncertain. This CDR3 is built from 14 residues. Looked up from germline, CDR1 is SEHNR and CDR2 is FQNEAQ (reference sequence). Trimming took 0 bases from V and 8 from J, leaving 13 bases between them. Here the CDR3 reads CASSLAGPASGYTF. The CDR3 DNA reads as TGTGCCAGCAGCTTAGCGGGCCCCGCCAGCGGCTACACCTTC.

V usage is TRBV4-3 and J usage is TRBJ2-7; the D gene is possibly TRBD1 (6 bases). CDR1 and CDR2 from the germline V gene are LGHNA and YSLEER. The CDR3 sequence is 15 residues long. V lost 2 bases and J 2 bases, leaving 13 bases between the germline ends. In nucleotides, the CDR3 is TGCGCCAGCAGCCAAAAGATGGACAGCACCTACGAGCAGTACTTC. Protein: CASSQKMDSTYEQYF.

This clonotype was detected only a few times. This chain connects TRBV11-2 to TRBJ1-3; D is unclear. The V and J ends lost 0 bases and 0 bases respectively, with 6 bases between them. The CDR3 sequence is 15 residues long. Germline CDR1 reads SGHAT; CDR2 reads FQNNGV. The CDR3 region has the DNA TGTGCCAGCAGCTTAGACGGTAGCTCTGGAAACACCATATATTTT. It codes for CASSLDGSSGNTIYF.

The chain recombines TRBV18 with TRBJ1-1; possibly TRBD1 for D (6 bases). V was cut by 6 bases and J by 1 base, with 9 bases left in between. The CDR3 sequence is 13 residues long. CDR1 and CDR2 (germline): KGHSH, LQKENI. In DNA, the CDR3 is TGTGCCAGCTCTGGGACACAGAACACTGAAGCTTTCTTT. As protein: CASSGTQNTEAFF.

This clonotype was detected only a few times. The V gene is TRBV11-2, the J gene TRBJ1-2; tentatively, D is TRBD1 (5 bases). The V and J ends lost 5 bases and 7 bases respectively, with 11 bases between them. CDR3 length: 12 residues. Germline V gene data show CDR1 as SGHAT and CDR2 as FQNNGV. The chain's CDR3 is CASSPGPSGYTF. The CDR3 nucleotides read TGTGCCAGCAGCCCAGGGCCATCTGGCTACACCTTC. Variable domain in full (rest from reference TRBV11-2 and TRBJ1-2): EAGVAQSPRYKIIEKRQSVAFWCNPISGHATLYWYQQILGQGPKLLIQFQNNGVVDDSQLPKDRFSAERLKGVDSTLKIQPAKLEDSAVYLCASSPGPSGYTFGSGTRLTVV.

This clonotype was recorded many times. As DNA, the CDR3 is TGTGCCAGCAGCCCCACGGGGGGGCAGCTCAATGAGCAGTTCTTC. Translation: CASSPTGGQLNEQFF. J is TRBJ2-1 and V is TRBV12-3 or TRBV12-4; 8 positions agree with TRBD2. The CDR3 is 15 amino acids. The ends lost 6 bases at V and 6 bases at J; junction bases unmatched: 10.